The 26 T cell receptor beta chains below were found in one sample sequenced in a study of cytomegalovirus exposure and HLA in healthy donors. In the PCR, 60 Vbeta and 13 Jbeta primers were used. This table comes from immunoSEQ multiplex PCR, and its TCRdb copy is limited to in-frame clones, with some not included. The sample carries over 150,000 clones, 82% recorded once. Material: PBMCs. The receptors here all came from a boy aged 2-9 years in good health and CMV-seronegative.

About this clone: At one end the junction does not follow the germline gene, possibly because of a read error. The gene calls are TRBV7-9 and TRBJ2-7; 11 nucleotides align to TRBD1. The CDR3 extends over 16 amino acids. Per the germline V gene, CDR1 is SEHNR and CDR2 is FQNEAQ (reference sequence). The CDR3 DNA reads TGTTCCAGCAGCCTCATAGGGGGACAGGGGGCCTACGAGCAGTACTTC. Its translation: CSSSLIGGQGAYEQYF. The whole variable domain, filled in from reference TRBV7-9 and TRBJ2-7, reads DTGVSQNPRHKITKRGQNVTFRCDPISEHNRLYWYRQTLGQGPEFLTYFQNEAQLEKSRLLSDRFSAERPKGSFSTLEIQRTEQGDSAMYLCSSSLIGGQGAYEQYFGPGTRLTVT.

The V call is TRBV7-2, the J call TRBJ1-4, with 7 positions matching TRBD1. CDR3 length equals 15 residues. Trimming removed 5 bases from V and 6 bases from J; junction bases left unmatched: 9. From germline, CDR1 is SGHTA and CDR2 FQGNSA. The CDR3 coding sequence is TGTGCCAGCAGCCCTCAGACAGGGACGGATGAAAAACTGTTTTTT. Protein: CASSPQTGTDEKLFF.

The genes are TRBV7-9 and TRBJ1-1; D is perhaps TRBD1 (6 bases). The germline CDR1 and CDR2 sequences are SEHNR and FQNEAQ (reference sequence). Deletions cut 3 bases from V and 3 bases from J, with 11 bases between. The CDR3 extends over 14 amino acids. CDR3 amino acids: CASSLGARYTEAFF. As DNA, the CDR3 is TGTGCCAGCAGCTTGGGGGCTAGGTACACTGAAGCTTTCTTT.

The chain carries TRBV11-2 and TRBJ1-2; possible D gene TRBD1, 5 bases. The V gene lost 1 base and the J gene lost 3 bases, with 18 bases spanning the gap. Germline V gene data show CDR1 as SGHAT and CDR2 as FQNNGV. CDR3 length: 17 amino acids. CDR3 DNA: TGTGCCAGCAGCTTAGCCTTCAGAAGGGGCGAATACTATGGCTACACCTTC. Encoded protein: CASSLAFRRGEYYGYTF. Full variable domain (missing parts from reference TRBV11-2 and TRBJ1-2): EAGVAQSPRYKIIEKRQSVAFWCNPISGHATLYWYQQILGQGPKLLIQFQNNGVVDDSQLPKDRFSAERLKGVDSTLKIQPAKLEDSAVYLCASSLAFRRGEYYGYTFGSGTRLTVV.

This chain links TRBV27 with TRBJ1-2; perhaps TRBD1 as D (6 bases). Germline V gene data show CDR1 as MNHEY and CDR2 as SMNVEV (reference sequence). The length of the CDR3 is 13 residues. Trimming removed 6 bases from V and 1 base from J, with 9 bases in between. Here the CDR3 DNA reads TGTGCCAGCAGGCCGGACAGTAACTATGGCTACACCTTC. Translation: CASRPDSNYGYTF.

This chain connects TRBV6-1 to TRBJ1-6, with TRBD1 as a possible D gene (6 bases). V was clipped by 10 bases and J by 9 bases, with 19 bases between them. The CDR3 loop spans 14 amino acids. The V gene's germline CDR1 is MNHNS and CDR2 SASEGT. CDR3 amino acids: CANSSSRGGSPLHF. DNA for the CDR3: TGTGCCAACTCTAGTTCAAGGGGGGGTTCACCCCTCCACTTT.

The chain uses TRBV27 and TRBJ1-2; 11 bases are a match to TRBD1. The V and J ends lost 5 bases and 3 bases, in that order; junction bases with no gene match: 11. Germline V gene data show CDR1 as MNHEY and CDR2 as SMNVEV (reference sequence). The CDR3 consists of 17 residues. CDR3 sequence reads: CASSQWTGGPSYYGYTF. CDR3 DNA sequence: TGTGCCAGCAGTCAATGGACAGGGGGCCCTTCCTACTATGGCTACACCTTC.

CDR3 DNA sequence: TGTGCCAGTAGTACCCGACAGGGCTCGTATAATTCACCCCTCCACTTT. Its translation: CASSTRQGSYNSPLHF. The chain recombines TRBV19 with TRBJ1-6, with 7 bases that match TRBD1. The CDR3 consists of 16 residues. The junction had 7 bases not matched to a gene; V was cut back by 4 bases and J by 4 bases. Germline assignment: CDR1 LNHDA and CDR2 SQIVND (reference sequence).

V gene TRBV4-3 combines with J gene TRBJ2-2, with TRBD2 matching over 8 bases. V lost 3 bases and J lost 6; bases outside the gene matches: 3. CDR1 is LGHNA, CDR2 YSLEER, per germline. This CDR3 comprises 14 residues. The CDR3 sequence is CASSQGSGAGELFF. The CDR3 coding sequence is TGCGCCAGCAGCCAGGGTAGCGGGGCCGGGGAGCTGTTTTTT.

This chain uses TRBV7-6 with TRBJ2-7; possibly TRBD1 for D (5 bases). This CDR3 has 15 residues. V lost 4 bases to trimming and J lost 2 bases, with 15 bases between them. Germline V gives CDR1 SGHVS, CDR2 FNYEAQ. In DNA, the CDR3 is TGTGCCAGCAGCTCGGCGCAGGGTTACCCCTACGAGCAGTACTTC. Its protein is CASSSAQGYPYEQYF.

This sequence joins TRBV6-1 and TRBJ2-2; the D gene is possibly TRBD1 (6 bases). The germline CDR1 and CDR2 sequences are MNHNS and SASEGT. CDR3 length: 14 residues. With 8 bases removed from V and 12 bases from J, the gap between germline ends came to 22 bases. CDR3 sequence (DNA): TGTGCCAGCCATTGGCAGGGGACGAAGGTACAGCTGTTTTTT. This translates into CASHWQGTKVQLFF.

About this clone itself: The same CDR3 also results from other DNA sequences found in this sample. The chain joins TRBV5-4 to TRBJ1-1; possibly TRBD1 for D (6 bases). CDR1 is SGHNT, CDR2 YYREEE, per germline (reference sequence). V dropped 0 bases and J dropped 0 bases, with 6 bases sitting between them. The CDR3 length is 14 residues. CDR3 nucleotides: TGTGCCAGCAGCTTGGGGACAGTGAACACTGAAGCTTTCTTT. Translated: CASSLGTVNTEAFF.

The chain combines TRBV5-5 with TRBJ1-2, with 7 nucleotides matching TRBD1. After removal of 0 bases from V and 3 bases from J, the junction contained 8 bases not matched to a gene. Germline V gene sequence: CDR1 SGHKS, CDR2 YYEKEE (reference sequence). CDR3 length equals 16 residues. The CDR3 loop reads CASSLAGKDRDYGYTF. The DNA of the CDR3 is TGTGCCAGCAGCTTGGCCGGTAAAGACAGGGACTATGGCTACACCTTC.

V is TRBV18 and J is TRBJ1-6, with unresolved D. There are 16 residues in the CDR3. Germline assignment: CDR1 KGHSH and CDR2 LQKENI. Trimming took 3 bases from V and 7 from J, leaving 16 bases between them. CDR3 sequence reads: CASSPLGKVSNSPLHF. Written as DNA, the CDR3 is TGTGCCAGCTCACCTCTCGGGAAGGTCTCAAATTCACCCCTCCACTTT.

J is TRBJ2-5 and V is TRBV6-1, with 14 bases fitting TRBD2. This CDR3 region has 13 residues. With 6 bases clipped from V and 11 bases from J, the junction kept 5 bases outside the gene matches. Germline loops: CDR1 MNHNS, CDR2 SASEGT. CDR3 sequence reads: CASRERLAGGQYF. The CDR3 DNA follows: TGTGCCAGCAGGGAAAGACTAGCGGGGGGGCAGTACTTC.

The rearrangement links TRBV5-1 to TRBJ2-7; weak D call: TRBD1 (5 bases). The CDR3 has 13 residues. The V gene's germline CDR1 is SGHRS and CDR2 YFSETQ. Trimming pared 2 bases from V and 3 bases from J, leaving 9 bases between. CDR3 DNA sequence: TGCGCCAGCAGCTTTAGTCAGGGCTACGAGCAGTACTTC. It specifies CASSFSQGYEQYF.

V is TRBV7-3 and J is TRBJ1-1; 7 nucleotides agree with TRBD1. Germline CDR1 reads SGHTA; CDR2 reads FQGTGA. The trim removed 1 base at V and 4 bases at J, leaving 9 bases unmatched. The CDR3 is made up of 16 amino acids. The CDR3 region is CASSLKIQGTSTEAFF. The CDR3 nucleotides read TGTGCCAGCAGCTTAAAGATACAGGGGACAAGCACTGAAGCTTTCTTT.

The J gene is TRBJ1-1, the V gene TRBV13; the D is unclear. The CDR3 is 14 amino acids. Germline V gene data show CDR1 as PRHDT and CDR2 as FYEKMQ (reference sequence). Trimming took off 3 bases at V and 1 base at J, with 9 bases between the two ends. This CDR3 is CASSFPSGNTEAFF. The CDR3 coding sequence is TGTGCCAGCAGCTTTCCGAGCGGGAACACTGAAGCTTTCTTT.

J is TRBJ2-2 and V is TRBV9; 7 nucleotides match TRBD1. Germline trimming cut 0 bases from V and 6 bases from J; bases unmatched to any gene: 8. The germline V gene encodes CDR1 SGDLS and CDR2 YYNGEE. The CDR3 has 16 amino acids. The CDR3 reads CASSVGPGGNAGELFF. The CDR3 nucleotides are TGTGCCAGCAGCGTAGGGCCAGGGGGAAACGCCGGGGAGCTGTTTTTT.

The chain joins TRBV7-9 to TRBJ1-4; 7 bases map to TRBD1. This CDR3 spans 14 amino acids. From germline, CDR1 is SEHNR and CDR2 FQNEAQ (reference sequence). V trimming: 3 bases; J trimming: 8 bases; junction bases outside the gene matches: 6. CDR3 sequence (DNA): TGTGCCAGCAGCTTGGGCAGGGGGGAAGAAAAACTGTTTTTT. It is translated as CASSLGRGEEKLFF.

The J gene is TRBJ1-1, the V gene TRBV6-6; unclear D gene. This CDR3 is 15 amino acids long. Trimming shortened V by 6 bases and J by 0 bases, and 14 bases separated the two germline ends. Germline loops: CDR1 MNHNY, CDR2 SVGAGI (reference sequence). Written as DNA, the CDR3 is TGTGCCAGCAGATTCACAAGTAACATGAACACTGAAGCTTTCTTT. Residues: CASRFTSNMNTEAFF.

The chain employs TRBV7-9 and TRBJ2-7, with 7 bases that match TRBD1. The junction had 9 bases not matched to a gene; V was cut back by 1 base and J by 6 bases. Germline V gene sequence: CDR1 SEHNR, CDR2 FQNEAQ (reference sequence). The CDR3 covers 15 residues. CDR3 in amino acids: CASSLDAQGITEQYF. Written as DNA, the CDR3 is TGTGCCAGCAGCTTAGACGCACAGGGGATTACCGAGCAGTACTTC.

This clone has just a few counts. In the same sample, other DNA sequences code for this CDR3. This sequence joins TRBV2 and TRBJ2-7, with D perhaps matching TRBD1 (5 bases). Trimming pared 2 bases from V and 2 bases from J, leaving 7 bases between. CDR1 and CDR2 (germline): SNHLY, FYNNEI. This CDR3 has 13 amino acids. CDR3 sequence (DNA): TGTGCCAGCAGTGAACAGGGCGCCTACGAGCAGTACTTC. Translating gives CASSEQGAYEQYF.

This clone occurred a few times. The chain joins TRBV5-4 to TRBJ2-5; 7 bases fit TRBD2. V trimming: 0 bases; J trimming: 1 base; junction bases outside the gene matches: 6. Germline V lookup: CDR1 SGHNT, CDR2 YYREEE (reference sequence). The CDR3 has 16 residues. In nucleotides, the CDR3 is TGTGCCAGCAGCTTGGGCGACCTAGCGGTCCAAGAGACCCAGTACTTC. Translation: CASSLGDLAVQETQYF. Supplemented by reference TRBV5-4 and TRBJ2-5, the full variable domain reads ETGVTQSPTHLIKTRGQQVTLRCSSQSGHNTVSWYQQALGQGPQFIFQYYREEENGRGNFPPRFSGLQFPNYSSELNVNALELDDSALYLCASSLGDLAVQETQYFGPGTRLLVL.

This clone was observed a handful of times. Other DNA sequences within the sample encode an identical CDR3. J is TRBJ2-3 and V is TRBV5-5; 12 bases align to TRBD2. Trimming at V came to 0 bases and at J to 6 bases, leaving 8 bases not matched to a gene. Germline loops: CDR1 SGHKS, CDR2 YYEKEE (reference sequence). The CDR3 has 17 residues. The CDR3 region is CASSLGLAGARLDTQYF. The CDR3 DNA reads TGTGCCAGCAGCTTGGGACTAGCGGGGGCCCGGCTGGATACGCAGTATTTT.

This clone was counted a single time. This chain joins TRBV10-1 and TRBJ2-7, with 7 bases fitting TRBD2. The germline CDR1 and CDR2 sequences are WNHNN and SYGVQD (reference sequence). V shed 7 bases and J 0 bases; nucleotides not matched to a gene: 6. CDR3 length equals 14 residues. The chain's CDR3 is CASNLAVSSYEQYF. The DNA of the CDR3 is TGCGCCAGCAACCTAGCGGTGAGCTCCTACGAGCAGTACTTC.